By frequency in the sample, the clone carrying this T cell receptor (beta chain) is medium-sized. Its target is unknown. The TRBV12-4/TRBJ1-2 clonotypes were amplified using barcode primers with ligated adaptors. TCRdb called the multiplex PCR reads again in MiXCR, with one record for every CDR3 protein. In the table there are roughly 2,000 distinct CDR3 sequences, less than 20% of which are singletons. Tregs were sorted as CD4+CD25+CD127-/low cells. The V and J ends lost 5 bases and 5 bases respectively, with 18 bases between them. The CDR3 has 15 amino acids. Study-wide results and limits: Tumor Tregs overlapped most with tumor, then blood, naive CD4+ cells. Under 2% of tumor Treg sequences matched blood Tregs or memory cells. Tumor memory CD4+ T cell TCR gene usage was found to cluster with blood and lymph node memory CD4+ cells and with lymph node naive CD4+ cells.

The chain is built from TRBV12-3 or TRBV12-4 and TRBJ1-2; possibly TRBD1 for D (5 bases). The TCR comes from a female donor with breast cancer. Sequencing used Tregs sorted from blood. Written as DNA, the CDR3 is TGTGCCAGCAGTGGCGGGACCGATCTTAAGTATGGCTACACCTTC. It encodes CASSGGTDLKYGYTF.